These 7 T cell receptor beta chains were all obtained from the same sample, sequenced in a study of CXCR3-negative and CXCR3-positive naive CD8 T cells. TRB cDNA libraries were made by UMI-labeled 5' RACE. TCRdb re-called the 5' RACE reads and shows each CDR3 protein once, DNA omitted. This sample's table reports about 40,000 distinct CDR3 sequences. Source material: memory CD8+ T cells from blood. Receptor source: a human donor in good health. Some clones in this sample may be carry-over from other donors' samples.

V usage is TRBV12-3 or TRBV12-4 and J usage is TRBJ2-7; TCRdb's assignment of TRBD1 cannot be checked, as there is no DNA. The CDR3 loop spans 14 amino acids. The CDR3 spells CASRPQGGAEEQYF.

In terms of frequency, this clonotype is medium-sized. The chain couples TRBV6-4 to TRBJ2-1; the D call from TCRdb, TRBD2, cannot be confirmed without DNA. The CDR3 runs to 14 residues. The germline CDR1 and CDR2 sequences are MRHNA and SNTAGT. CDR3 amino acids: CASSSSGGYNEQFF.

The J gene is TRBJ2-1, the V gene TRBV27; absent DNA, TCRdb's TRBD1 call cannot be checked. The length of the CDR3 is 16 residues. Germline CDR1 is MNHEY and CDR2 is SMNVEV (reference sequence). CDR3 sequence reads: CASRQSQGAAYNEQFF.

The V and J genes are TRBV27 and TRBJ1-4; with no DNA, the TCRdb D assignment of TRBD1 cannot be verified. Germline V lookup: CDR1 MNHEY, CDR2 SMNVEV (reference sequence). The CDR3 consists of 14 residues. The CDR3: CASSSGQKNEKLFF.

The chain employs TRBV29-1 and TRBJ2-7; TCRdb gives TRBD1 as the D gene, but with no DNA this cannot be confirmed. The length of the CDR3 is 12 residues. CDR1 SQVTM and CDR2 ANQGSEA come from the germline V gene. CDR3: CSTRDGTYEQYF.

J is TRBJ2-5 and V is TRBV25-1; TCRdb gives TRBD1 as the D gene, but with no DNA this cannot be confirmed. Germline V gene data show CDR1 as MGHDK and CDR2 as SYGVNS. The CDR3 totals 14 residues. The CDR3 protein is CASSEGQGGETQYF.

The rearrangement links TRBV7-2 to TRBJ1-1; TCRdb reports TRBD1, a call that lacks DNA to check it against. The CDR3 is 15 residues long. Germline V lookup: CDR1 SGHTA, CDR2 FQGNSA. The CDR3 here is CASSFSGTGYTEAFF.